These T cell receptor beta chains were read from a single sample in a study of cytomegalovirus exposure and HLA in healthy donors. Sequencing was performed with immunoSEQ multiplex PCR; in TCRdb, only in-frame clones are kept and a portion is missing. This sample has 150,000 to 200,000 clones, with 60% to 85% found just once. The specimen sequenced was PBMCs. These receptors were obtained from a woman aged 25 to 45 in good health and CMV-seronegative. The CDR3 runs from the conserved cysteine through the conserved F or W. Fields, in order: clone size, D gene, V gene, J gene, CDR3 protein, CDR3 DNA. D genes are given only for firm matches. The size of a clone is reported for some rows only, either as once, few or many, or as a class for expanded clones.

clone size: few; D gene: TRBD1; V gene: TRBV5-1; J gene: TRBJ2-7; CDR3 protein: CASSLAGTGIEQYF; CDR3 DNA: TGCGCCAGCAGCTTGGCCGGGACAGGGATCGAGCAGTACTTC
clone size: .; D gene: TRBD1; V gene: TRBV6-4; J gene: TRBJ1-4; CDR3 protein: CASSDSGTGEGGEKLFF; CDR3 DNA: TGTGCCAGCAGCGACAGTGGGACAGGGGAGGGAGGTGAAAAACTGTTTTTT
clone size: .; D gene: .; V gene: TRBV7-2; J gene: TRBJ2-7; CDR3 protein: CASSLVSAGEQYF; CDR3 DNA: TGTGCCAGCAGCTTAGTTTCGGCGGGGGAGCAGTACTTC
clone size: .; D gene: .; V gene: TRBV7-9; J gene: TRBJ2-2; CDR3 protein: CASSLRQAANTGELFF; CDR3 DNA: TGTGCCAGCAGCTTAAGACAGGCGGCGAACACCGGGGAGCTGTTTTTT
clone size: .; D gene: TRBD1; V gene: TRBV5-1; J gene: TRBJ1-2; CDR3 protein: CASSLVEGASSAGYTF; CDR3 DNA: TGCGCCAGCAGCTTGGTGGAGGGGGCCTCATCGGCAGGCTACACCTTC
clone size: .; D gene: TRBD1; V gene: TRBV7-7; J gene: TRBJ2-3; CDR3 protein: CASSPQGQGTQYF; CDR3 DNA: TGTGCCAGCAGCCCCCAGGGACAGGGCACGCAGTATTTT
clone size: .; D gene: .; V gene: TRBV18; J gene: TRBJ1-6; CDR3 protein: CASSPLNRGSPLHF; CDR3 DNA: TGTGCCAGCTCACCACTTAACAGAGGGTCACCCCTCCACTTT
clone size: .; D gene: .; V gene: TRBV6-5; J gene: TRBJ1-6; CDR3 protein: CASSAPGHPNSPLHF; CDR3 DNA: TGTGCCAGCAGTGCCCCGGGACACCCAAATTCACCCCTCCACTTT
clone size: .; D gene: .; V gene: TRBV27; J gene: TRBJ2-1; CDR3 protein: CASIPRGYSYNEQFF; CDR3 DNA: TGTGCCAGCATCCCCAGGGGTTATTCCTACAATGAGCAGTTCTTC
clone size: .; D gene: .; V gene: TRBV5-1; J gene: TRBJ1-1; CDR3 protein: CASSLAVNTEAFF; CDR3 DNA: TGCGCCAGCAGCTTGGCTGTGAACACTGAAGCTTTCTTT
clone size: few; D gene: .; V gene: TRBV6-6; J gene: TRBJ2-1; CDR3 protein: CASRDSIYNEQFF; CDR3 DNA: TGTGCCAGCAGGGACAGCATATACAATGAGCAGTTCTTC
clone size: .; D gene: .; V gene: TRBV25-1; J gene: TRBJ2-7; CDR3 protein: CASSEPGREQYF; CDR3 DNA: TGTGCCAGCAGTGAACCCGGTCGTGAGCAGTACTTC
clone size: .; D gene: .; V gene: TRBV5-1; J gene: TRBJ2-3; CDR3 protein: CASSLDRPTDTQYF; CDR3 DNA: TGCGCCAGCAGCTTGGACAGACCCACAGATACGCAGTATTTT
clone size: .; D gene: .; V gene: TRBV12-5; J gene: TRBJ1-4; CDR3 protein: CASGLYGGRVEKLFF; CDR3 DNA: TGTGCTAGTGGTTTGTACGGGGGTCGGGTTGAAAAACTGTTTTTT
clone size: .; D gene: .; V gene: TRBV5-5; J gene: TRBJ2-3; CDR3 protein: CASGGGTDMQYF; CDR3 DNA: TGTGCCAGCGGCGGGGGGACAGATATGCAGTATTTT
clone size: .; D gene: TRBD1; V gene: TRBV6-1; J gene: TRBJ2-1; CDR3 protein: CASRRGQGADEQFF; CDR3 DNA: TGTGCCTCCCGGAGGGGACAGGGGGCCGATGAGCAGTTCTTC
clone size: .; D gene: .; V gene: TRBV19; J gene: TRBJ1-1; CDR3 protein: CASSPPRGLGGVNTEAFF; CDR3 DNA: TGTGCCAGTAGTCCGCCTCGGGGATTGGGGGGAGTGAACACTGAAGCTTTCTTT
clone size: .; D gene: TRBD2; V gene: TRBV6-5; J gene: TRBJ2-1; CDR3 protein: CASSYGRGNEQFF; CDR3 DNA: TGTGCCAGCAGTTACGGGAGGGGCAATGAGCAGTTCTTC
clone size: .; D gene: .; V gene: TRBV25-1; J gene: TRBJ2-7; CDR3 protein: CASSDWQGEKNEQYF; CDR3 DNA: TGTGCCAGCAGTGATTGGCAGGGCGAAAAGAACGAGCAGTACTTC
clone size: .; D gene: .; V gene: TRBV6-1; J gene: TRBJ2-2; CDR3 protein: CASSDRNTGELFF; CDR3 DNA: TGTGCCAGCAGTGACAGAAACACCGGGGAGCTGTTTTTT
clone size: .; D gene: .; V gene: TRBV6-4; J gene: TRBJ1-2; CDR3 protein: CASSDLVREESYGYTF; CDR3 DNA: TGTGCCAGCAGTGATCTTGTCAGGGAGGAGAGCTATGGCTACACCTTC
clone size: few; D gene: TRBD2; V gene: TRBV6-5; J gene: TRBJ2-3; CDR3 protein: CASSYSSGGTDTQYF; CDR3 DNA: TGTGCCAGCAGTTACTCTAGCGGGGGCACAGATACGCAGTATTTT
clone size: once; D gene: TRBD2; V gene: TRBV28; J gene: TRBJ2-1; CDR3 protein: CASSLRSSGGLGNEQFF; CDR3 DNA: TGTGCCAGCAGTTTACGATCTAGCGGGGGATTGGGGAATGAGCAGTTCTTC
clone size: .; D gene: .; V gene: TRBV9; J gene: TRBJ1-3; CDR3 protein: CASSPRSGNTIYF; CDR3 DNA: TGTGCCAGCAGCCCCCGCTCTGGAAACACCATATATTTT
clone size: .; D gene: .; V gene: TRBV6-1; J gene: TRBJ1-5; CDR3 protein: CASSPDRFQPQHF; CDR3 DNA: TGTGCCAGCAGCCCAGACAGGTTCCAGCCCCAGCATTTT
clone size: .; D gene: .; V gene: TRBV5-1; J gene: TRBJ1-2; CDR3 protein: CASSPGRAENYGYTF; CDR3 DNA: TGTGCCAGCAGCCCGGGGAGGGCAGAAAACTATGGCTACACCTTC
clone size: few; D gene: .; V gene: TRBV6-5; J gene: TRBJ2-7; CDR3 protein: CASSLGGGPYEQYF; CDR3 DNA: TGTGCCAGCAGTTTGGGAGGTGGACCCTACGAGCAGTACTTC
clone size: .; D gene: TRBD1; V gene: TRBV7-9; J gene: TRBJ2-7; CDR3 protein: CASTITGGSSYEQYF; CDR3 DNA: TGTGCCAGCACGATAACAGGGGGGAGCTCCTACGAGCAGTACTTC
clone size: .; D gene: .; V gene: TRBV7-2; J gene: TRBJ2-7; CDR3 protein: CASSLNPISYEQYF; CDR3 DNA: TGTGCCAGCAGCTTAAATCCTATCTCCTACGAGCAGTACTTC
clone size: .; D gene: TRBD1; V gene: TRBV7-9; J gene: TRBJ2-5; CDR3 protein: CASSLDRGRETQYF; CDR3 DNA: TGTGCCAGCAGCCTGGACAGGGGGCGGGAGACCCAGTACTTC
clone size: .; D gene: TRBD1; V gene: TRBV6-5; J gene: TRBJ2-3; CDR3 protein: CASTPGQETDTQYF; CDR3 DNA: TGTGCCAGCACTCCGGGACAGGAGACAGATACGCAGTATTTT
clone size: .; D gene: .; V gene: TRBV6-5; J gene: TRBJ2-1; CDR3 protein: CASTIPGSNEQFF; CDR3 DNA: TGTGCCAGCACTATACCCGGTTCCAATGAGCAGTTCTTC
clone size: .; D gene: .; V gene: TRBV7-9; J gene: TRBJ2-2; CDR3 protein: CASSLRTVMTNTGELFF; CDR3 DNA: TGTGCCAGCAGCTTAAGAACGGTAATGACGAACACCGGGGAGCTGTTTTTT
clone size: .; D gene: .; V gene: TRBV19; J gene: TRBJ2-1; CDR3 protein: CASSIRKTDHNEQFF; CDR3 DNA: TGTGCCAGTAGTATCCGAAAAACAGACCACAATGAGCAGTTCTTC
clone size: few; D gene: .; V gene: TRBV11-2; J gene: TRBJ2-7; CDR3 protein: CASSLYLGAPTSEQYF; CDR3 DNA: TGTGCCAGCAGCTTATATTTAGGAGCCCCCACTTCCGAGCAGTACTTC
clone size: once; D gene: .; V gene: TRBV6-5; J gene: TRBJ1-4; CDR3 protein: CASSQGGWGEKLFF; CDR3 DNA: TGTGCCAGCAGTCAGGGTGGATGGGGTGAAAAACTGTTTTTT
clone size: .; D gene: TRBD1; V gene: TRBV19; J gene: TRBJ2-3; CDR3 protein: CASGDRGSADTQYF; CDR3 DNA: TGTGCCAGTGGGGACAGGGGGTCTGCAGATACGCAGTATTTT
clone size: .; D gene: .; V gene: TRBV25-1; J gene: TRBJ2-4; CDR3 protein: CASSDLKSQGDIQYF; CDR3 DNA: TGTGCCAGCAGTGATTTAAAGTCTCAAGGGGACATTCAGTACTTC
clone size: .; D gene: .; V gene: TRBV27; J gene: TRBJ1-1; CDR3 protein: CASSKLTWASLNTEAFF; CDR3 DNA: TGTGCCAGCAGTAAGTTAACCTGGGCGAGTCTGAACACTGAAGCTTTCTTT
clone size: .; D gene: TRBD1; V gene: TRBV10-3; J gene: TRBJ1-1; CDR3 protein: CAMMTGPMNTEAFF; CDR3 DNA: TGTGCCATGATGACAGGGCCGATGAACACTGAAGCTTTCTTT
clone size: few; D gene: .; V gene: TRBV30; J gene: TRBJ1-1; CDR3 protein: CAWSRGGEAFF; CDR3 DNA: TGTGCCTGGTCTAGGGGGGGTGAAGCTTTCTTT
clone size: .; D gene: .; V gene: TRBV5-1; J gene: TRBJ2-7; CDR3 protein: CASSFPSSYEQYF; CDR3 DNA: TGCGCCAGCAGCTTTCCTAGCTCCTACGAGCAGTACTTC
clone size: .; D gene: .; V gene: TRBV6-1; J gene: TRBJ2-1; CDR3 protein: CASSLTANEQFF; CDR3 DNA: TGTGCCAGCAGCCTGACAGCCAATGAGCAGTTCTTC
clone size: few; D gene: .; V gene: TRBV19; J gene: TRBJ1-2; CDR3 protein: CASSISTGRVQDYGYTF; CDR3 DNA: TGTGCCAGTAGTATCTCGACAGGACGGGTTCAGGACTATGGCTACACCTTC